Listed below are T cell receptor beta chains from one sample, sequenced in a study of early T cells in non-severe SARS-CoV-2 infection. TCRdb processed the 5' RACE reads anew with MiXCR; each CDR3 protein has one entry. The sample records some 40,000 distinct CDR3 sequences, around 6% being singletons. This material consisted of whole blood, taken at baseline. The receptors derive from an adult who was a healthcare worker with PCR-confirmed SARS-CoV-2 infection or an uninfected control (not recorded which). Both conserved end residues are part of each CDR3. D genes are given only for firm matches. Not all rows give a size; the values are once, few, many and, for expanded clones, a class.

v_gene,abundance,j_gene,d_gene,CDR3aa,CDR3nt
TRBV4-3,-,TRBJ2-7,-,CASSQEIGQRTQYEQYF,TGCGCCAGCAGCCAAGAGATAGGACAGCGAACACAGTACGAGCAGTACTTC
TRBV9,-,TRBJ2-3,-,CASSGGSLWDTQYF,TGTGCCAGCAGCGGGGGGTCCCTCTGGGATACGCAGTATTTT
TRBV20-1,many,TRBJ2-4,-,CSARDQAVAKNIQYF,TGCAGTGCTAGAGATCAGGCCGTAGCCAAAAACATTCAGTACTTC
TRBV7-9,many,TRBJ2-7,-,CASSSEGRYEQYF,TGTGCCAGCAGCTCGGAGGGCCGATACGAGCAGTACTTC
TRBV25-1,few,TRBJ2-5,-,CASSEDPRGSAQYF,TGTGCCAGCAGTGAGGATCCCCGGGGATCGGCCCAGTACTTC
TRBV12-3/TRBV12-4,many,TRBJ2-7,TRBD2,CASSPSGYEQYF,TGTGCCAGCAGTCCTAGCGGTTACGAGCAGTACTTC
TRBV12-3/TRBV12-4,many,TRBJ1-1,-,CASLTFQGTEAFF,TGTGCCAGCTTAACCTTTCAGGGCACTGAAGCTTTCTTT
TRBV20-1,many,TRBJ2-2,TRBD2,CSATRTSGGHTGELFF,TGCAGTGCTACCCGGACTAGCGGGGGTCACACCGGGGAGCTGTTTTTT
TRBV5-4,many,TRBJ2-1,TRBD2,CASSFGGGYNEQFF,TGTGCCAGCAGCTTTGGCGGGGGGTACAATGAGCAGTTCTTC
TRBV5-5,many,TRBJ1-6,TRBD1,CASSLRDSNSPLHF,TGTGCCAGCAGCTTGAGGGACAGTAATTCACCCCTCCACTTT
TRBV4-1,many,TRBJ2-7,TRBD1,CASSHMGQGRHEQYF,TGCGCCAGCAGCCATATGGGACAGGGTCGCCACGAGCAGTACTTC
TRBV2,many,TRBJ1-5,-,CATRGRGNQPQHF,TGTGCCACCAGGGGTAGGGGCAATCAGCCCCAGCATTTT
TRBV18,many,TRBJ1-2,-,CASSPDNDYGYTF,TGTGCCAGCTCACCGGACAACGACTATGGCTACACCTTC
TRBV2,many,TRBJ1-2,-,CASRGETNYGYTF,TGTGCCAGCAGGGGCGAGACTAACTATGGCTACACCTTC
TRBV29-1,-,TRBJ2-1,TRBD2,CSVESGSWDEQFF,TGCAGCGTTGAGAGCGGGAGCTGGGATGAGCAGTTCTTC
TRBV20-1,medium-sized,TRBJ2-5,TRBD2,CSARGGSPQETQYF,TGCAGTGCCAGAGGCGGGAGCCCCCAAGAGACCCAGTACTTC
TRBV11-2,many,TRBJ2-2,-,CASRLVTGELFF,TGTGCCAGCAGGCTAGTCACCGGGGAGCTGTTTTTT
TRBV4-3,many,TRBJ2-1,TRBD2,CASSQMGLAGGPGNEQFF,TGCGCCAGCAGCCAAATGGGACTAGCGGGGGGACCTGGGAATGAGCAGTTCTTC
TRBV29-1,many,TRBJ2-7,TRBD2,CSVLGRDYSYEQYF,TGCAGCGTCTTGGGACGGGACTACTCCTACGAGCAGTACTTC
TRBV10-3,many,TRBJ2-1,-,CAISLGNEQFF,TGTGCCATAAGCTTAGGGAATGAGCAGTTCTTC